This T cell receptor (beta chain) was captured by sequencing in a study of beta chain features in type 1 diabetes (dated by TCRdb to the late 2010s). Regarding the research as a whole: Mean age, gender distribution, total cell number and subset yield did not differ between patients and healthy donors. Naive and central memory subsets were obtained from all 30 or so donors, but regulatory and stem cell-like memory subsets were isolated from only 8 patients and roughly eight healthy donors. In the study, TCRB repertoires of sorted circulating CD4+ T cell subsets from recently diagnosed type 1 diabetes patients were compared with those of matched healthy donors. A total of 90 million to 140 million sorted cells were examined across all samples, and RNA yield correlated strongly with the number of cells per subset. Summary of the overall study and its limitations: Type 1 diabetes patients showed a moderate but significant shortening of TCRB CDR3 length in all four CD4+ subsets. Shorter templates might have been favored by PCR, but patient and control samples were amplified and corrected together, so both groups would have been affected equally by any skew. At VDJ recombination sites, type 1 diabetes patients had fewer insertions and more deleted nucleotides, which implies abnormalities in thymic rearrangement. Naive, central memory and regulatory TCRB repertoires appeared more similar among patients than among healthy donors. Only small numbers of individuals were included in the HLA sub-analyses, which left unresolved whether HLA type had any influence on TCRB rearrangement. Sequencing cDNA rather than genomic DNA could over-represent highly expressing activated cells, although activation and CD3 levels did not differ between groups.

Notes on this clone: Its binding antigen is unknown. Per-base quality was not reported, and no clone a single base away is much larger than it.

Trimming costs V 0 bases and J 5 bases, and their ends lie 10 bases apart. Counted from cysteine to phenylalanine, this CDR3 has 13 amino acids. The entry retains the CDR3 DNA only, 39 bases that are in frame from base 1. The germline V gene (reference sequence) gives CDR1 as GTSNPN and CDR2 as SVGIG. The High Capacity cDNA Reverse Transcription Kit was used to reverse transcribe all of the isolated RNA, meaning that expressed TCRB transcripts were what got sequenced. Naive, central memory and regulatory T cell samples underwent deep immunoSEQ sequencing, averaging roughly 3.5 million total reads per sample. Sorted cells were lysed in RLT buffer, and RNA was extracted using DNase-treated RNeasy Micro or Mini kits according to cell number. Each cell subset was processed on its own to prevent cross-contamination, while patient and healthy donor samples were processed together. TCRB sequences were amplified from cDNA with the immunoSEQ multiplex PCR, producing 87-bp fragments spanning the CDR3 region. Sequencing of the amplicons was performed on the Illumina HiSeq platform. In the authors' own workflow: Synthetic template baselines were used to correct PCR bias computationally, reads within Hamming distance 2 were collapsed, and singletons that could not be merged were discarded. By aligning reads against IMGT, V, D and J genes, CDR3 length, and insertions or deletions at six rearrangement sites were assigned. Within each subset, clonotype counts were normalized to sorted cell number, and only after that were true diversity and Gini coefficients computed with the tcR R package. The overlap coefficient, calculated on TCRB nucleotide sequences, was used to measure repertoire sharing. As a proxy for the pre-selection repertoire, out-of-frame TCRB sequences from naive cells were analyzed. TCRdb's version of the immuneACCESS table is confined to in-frame rearrangements and falls short of the full clone set. An unresolved V gene accounts for under half of the shortfall where checked; the remainder is of unknown origin. From that table come the V and J calls and clone size; the DNA was used to work out D and trimming. The table for this sample lists 150,000 or so clones; roughly 60% of them were counted only once. Nearly 0.09% of the sample goes to the ten largest clones.

Each donor gave one peripheral blood draw, averaging about 100 mL, which was collected into heparinised tubes. A BD FACSAria II and a panel including CD45RO, CCR7, CD25, CD127, CD95 and CD27 were used to sort naive, central memory, regulatory and stem cell-like memory CD4+ T cells. Purity was above 95% for every sorted population. PBMCs were isolated immediately by Lymphoprep density gradient centrifugation and stained directly without culture. So that batch effects would be minimized, each experiment stained and sorted samples in pairs, pairing one healthy donor with one patient. This TCR came from a man aged 25 to 45 with type 1 diabetes. The sequenced sample was naive CD4+ T cells from blood. The cell subset or site label, read with the paper, signifies: true naive CD4+ T cells. The receptor chain draws on TRBV30 and TRBJ2-5; the D gene is not confidently resolved. The CDR3 here reads CAWSVWGRETQYF. The bases read TGTGCCTGGAGTGTATGGGGTCGGGAGACCCAGTACTTC.